These 27 T cell receptor beta chains were all obtained from the same sample, sequenced in a study of OX40 agonist ivuxolimab in advanced cancers. The repertoire was sequenced with immunoSEQ multiplex PCR; TCRdb's copy has only in-frame clones and lacks some. The repertoire holds around 23,000 clones, with more than 80% as singletons. Sample: CD4+ or CD8+ T cells sorted from blood, taken in a trial of the OX40 agonist ivuxolimab. The receptors were gathered from an adult with an advanced solid tumor such as melanoma, head and neck, liver or kidney cancer.

This chain connects TRBV28 to TRBJ1-5; 7 bases map to TRBD1. The CDR3 spans 14 residues. The V segment lost 5 bases and the J segment 3 bases; nucleotides outside the gene matches: 4. Germline loops: CDR1 MDHEN, CDR2 SYDVKM. The CDR3 bases are TGTGCCAGCAGTCGGGACAGTTACAATCAGCCCCAGCATTTT. It translates to CASSRDSYNQPQHF.

This chain joins TRBV6-5 and TRBJ1-5; D remains unclear. CDR3 length equals 14 residues. The V gene lost 6 bases and the J gene lost 4 bases, with 13 bases spanning the gap. Germline assignment: CDR1 MNHEY and CDR2 SVGAGI. The CDR3 DNA reads as TGTGCCAGCAGCCCCTCCGCCGGGAATCAGCCCCAGCATTTT. Its protein product is CASSPSAGNQPQHF.

The gene calls are TRBV23-1 and TRBJ2-2; D call uncertain. TRBV23-1 is an ORF, with its function uncertain. CDR3 length: 15 amino acids. The V and J ends lost 3 bases and 3 bases respectively, with 11 bases between them. CDR3: CASSHGRPHTGELFF. Written as DNA, the CDR3 is TGCGCCAGCAGTCACGGACGTCCTCACACCGGGGAGCTGTTTTTT.

The V gene is TRBV19, the J gene TRBJ2-1, with TRBD2 identical over 10 bases. Germline CDR1 and CDR2: LNHDA and SQIVND (reference sequence). V dropped 6 bases and J dropped 2; count of bases not matched to a gene: 7. This CDR3 is 16 amino acids long. The CDR3 reads CASRTSLAGAYNEQFF. The CDR3 DNA sequence: TGTGCCAGTAGAACTTCCCTAGCGGGAGCCTACAATGAGCAGTTCTTC.

The V and J genes are TRBV18 and TRBJ2-1; 14 nucleotides agree with TRBD2. The CDR3 has 15 residues. CDR1 and CDR2 (germline): KGHSH, LQKENI. Trimming at V came to 3 bases and at J to 7 bases, leaving 2 bases not matched to a gene. The CDR3 spells CASSPGTSGRNEQFF. CDR3 bases: TGTGCCAGCTCACCGGGGACTAGCGGGAGAAATGAGCAGTTCTTC.

In its sample, this clone was seen once. The chain recombines TRBV7-9 with TRBJ2-7; the D gene is possibly TRBD2 (8 bases). The CDR3 runs to 16 residues. V gave up 2 bases and J gave up 2 bases, with 16 bases separating them. Germline V gives CDR1 SEHNR, CDR2 FQNEAQ (reference sequence). CDR3 in amino acids: CASSLREGQNTYEQYF. The CDR3 coding sequence is TGTGCCAGCAGCTTACGGGAGGGACAGAATACCTACGAGCAGTACTTC.

This clone is termed medium-sized. The chain is built from TRBV25-1 and TRBJ1-1, with D hard to call. V dropped 1 base and J dropped 2 bases, with 8 bases sitting between them. Germline V gene data show CDR1 as MGHDK and CDR2 as SYGVNS. This CDR3 spans 14 amino acids. The CDR3 region is CASSEFLANTEAFF. DNA of the CDR3: TGTGCCAGCAGTGAATTTTTAGCTAACACTGAAGCTTTCTTT.

The genes are TRBV6-4 and TRBJ2-1; the D is unclear. The CDR3 sequence is 14 residues long. CDR1 and CDR2 from the germline V gene are MRHNA and SNTAGT. V was clipped by 0 bases and J by 8 bases, with 11 bases between them. DNA of the CDR3: TGTGCCAGCAGTGACTCATTAGGTGGGGATGAGCAGTTCTTC. Translating gives CASSDSLGGDEQFF.

This chain connects TRBV7-8 to TRBJ1-5; D uncertain. The CDR3 contains 16 residues. V lost 3 bases and J 0 bases, leaving 12 bases between the germline ends. Germline V gene lookup returns CDR1 SGHVS and CDR2 FQNEAQ. The CDR3 DNA sequence: TGTGCCAGCAGCTTCGAAATCGACATTAGCAATCAGCCCCAGCATTTT. This gives the protein CASSFEIDISNQPQHF.

CDR3 coding DNA: TGTGCCATCAGCAATTGGGGAGTGAACACTGAAGCTTTCTTT. Its protein product is CAISNWGVNTEAFF. The chain has TRBV10-3 and TRBJ1-1; D gene uncertain. Per the germline V gene, CDR1 is ENHRY and CDR2 is SYGVKD. The V end lost 6 bases, the J end lost 0 bases, and 11 bases lay between the germline ends. The CDR3 sequence is 14 residues long.

The chain carries TRBV7-8 and TRBJ2-3, with 8 nucleotides matching TRBD1. CDR3 length: 15 residues. Looked up from germline, CDR1 is SGHVS and CDR2 is FQNEAQ. V lost 5 bases and J lost 6; bases outside the gene matches: 10. DNA of the CDR3: TGTGCCAGCAGCCCCGTGGGCAGGGGGCTTGATACGCAGTATTTT. Translation gives CASSPVGRGLDTQYF.

This clone appeared a few times. The chain carries TRBV7-9 and TRBJ1-1, with D unresolved. Germline V CDR1 and CDR2: SEHNR, FQNEAQ (reference sequence). V lost 5 bases and J lost 1, with 5 bases in between. This CDR3 contains 12 residues. CDR3 nucleotide sequence: TGTGCCAGCAGCAGACCGAACACTGAAGCTTTCTTT. Encoded protein: CASSRPNTEAFF.

The chain employs TRBV11-3 and TRBJ2-7, with TRBD1 matching over 10 bases. Germline CDR1 and CDR2: SGHNT and YENEEA. CDR3 length: 14 amino acids. The ends lost 3 bases at V and 3 bases at J; junction bases unmatched: 2. CDR3 region: CASSFGTGDYEQYF. CDR3 nucleotides: TGTGCCAGCAGCTTTGGGACAGGGGACTACGAGCAGTACTTC.

This rearrangement joins TRBV27 to TRBJ2-7; 7 bases fit TRBD2. V trimming: 6 bases; J trimming: 4 bases; junction bases outside the gene matches: 9. Germline CDR1 and CDR2: MNHEY and SMNVEV (reference sequence). The CDR3 contains 14 residues. CDR3 sequence (DNA): TGTGCCAGCAGCCTAGGCGGGAGCGGGTACGAGCAGTACTTC. It is translated as CASSLGGSGYEQYF.

This clone was recorded a few times. The chain carries TRBV7-3 and TRBJ1-2; D remains ambiguous. In germline, CDR1 is SGHTA, CDR2 FQGTGA. The CDR3 is 13 amino acids. Trimming removed 3 bases from V and 13 bases from J, with 18 bases in between. CDR3 sequence (DNA): TGTGCCAGCAGCTTTGGGCCTACGTCGGAGTGCACCTTC. Translation gives CASSFGPTSECTF.

The chain carries TRBV6-6 and TRBJ2-3; D possibly corresponds to TRBD2 (5 bases). CDR1 and CDR2 (germline): MNHNY, SVGAGI (reference sequence). Trimming took 5 bases from V and 6 from J, leaving 6 bases between them. CDR3 length equals 11 residues. The CDR3 is CASSPGDTQYF. DNA of the CDR3: TGTGCCAGCAGTCCGGGGGATACGCAGTATTTT.

This clone was seen a handful of times. The CDR3 coding sequence is TGTGCCAGCTCTAGACAGCCCTCAACTAATGAAAAACTGTTTTTT. The encoded protein is CASSRQPSTNEKLFF. This sequence joins TRBV6-1 and TRBJ1-4; a weak D match, TRBD1 (5 bases). CDR1 and CDR2 (germline): MNHNS, SASEGT. There are 15 residues in the CDR3. V shed 8 bases and J shed 0 bases, with 13 bases lying between them.

V gene TRBV28 combines with J gene TRBJ1-2; the match to TRBD1 covers 7 bases. The J segment lost 2 bases and the V segment lost 6 bases, leaving 3 bases of the junction unmatched. The CDR3 covers 13 residues. CDR1 is MDHEN, CDR2 SYDVKM, per germline. The CDR3 coding sequence is TGTGCCAGCAGCCAGACAGGGAACTATGGCTACACCTTC. Translated, it gives CASSQTGNYGYTF.

This chain links TRBV5-5 with TRBJ1-5; the match to TRBD1 covers 10 bases. V lost 3 bases, J lost 6 bases, and 0 bases stayed unmatched. This CDR3 is 13 amino acids long. CDR1 and CDR2 (germline): SGHKS, YYEKEE (reference sequence). As DNA, the CDR3 is TGTGCCAGCAGCTGGACAGGGGGTCAGCCCCAGCATTTT. As protein: CASSWTGGQPQHF.

This clone has a single count. The rearrangement links TRBV7-3 to TRBJ1-1; D is uncertain. Germline CDR1 is SGHTA and CDR2 is FQGTGA. This CDR3 is built from 15 residues. The V end lost 6 bases, the J end lost 0 bases, and 14 bases lay between the germline ends. Written as DNA, the CDR3 is TGTGCCAGCAGTCAGACGGGAGGATTGAACACTGAAGCTTTCTTT. Its protein is CASSQTGGLNTEAFF.

V is TRBV11-2 and J is TRBJ2-1; TRBD2 aligns across 8 bases. From germline, CDR1 is SGHAT and CDR2 FQNNGV. The CDR3 spans 16 residues. V was pared by 1 base and J by 4 bases, with 6 bases of the junction left unmatched. The CDR3 sequence is CASSLGHSGKYNEQFF. CDR3 bases: TGTGCCAGCAGCTTAGGTCATAGCGGGAAATACAATGAGCAGTTCTTC.

This clone was detected a few times. CDR3 protein: CASSYSQGINEKLFF. DNA for the CDR3: TGTGCCAGCAGTTACTCACAAGGGATTAATGAAAAACTGTTTTTT. The chain carries TRBV6-6 and TRBJ1-4; D is undetermined. Germline V gene sequence: CDR1 MNHNY, CDR2 SVGAGI (reference sequence). Trimming removed 0 bases from V and 4 bases from J, with 9 bases in between. CDR3 length equals 15 residues.

The chain has TRBV6-5 and TRBJ2-7, with D unresolved. The V gene's germline CDR1 is MNHEY and CDR2 SVGAGI. CDR3 size: 12 residues. Trimming stripped 0 bases from V and 3 bases from J, with 3 bases between. CDR3 protein: CASSYSNYEQYF. CDR3 bases: TGTGCCAGCAGTTACTCCAACTACGAGCAGTACTTC.

The rearrangement uses TRBV14 and TRBJ2-2, with D hard to call. The ends were cut back, 4 bases at V and 2 bases at J, with 20 bases in the middle. This CDR3 comprises 18 residues. Germline CDR1 SGHDN, CDR2 FVKESK. CDR3 nucleotides: TGTGCCAGCAGCCTATTCTTCGACAAAACCTCCAACACCGGGGAGCTGTTTTTT. Amino acid sequence: CASSLFFDKTSNTGELFF. The whole variable domain, filled in from reference TRBV14 and TRBJ2-2, reads EAGVTQFPSHSVIEKGQTVTLRCDPISGHDNLYWYRRVMGKEIKFLLHFVKESKQDESGMPNNRFLAERTGGTYSTLKVQPAELEDSGVYFCASSLFFDKTSNTGELFFGEGSRLTVL.

This chain uses TRBV7-2 with TRBJ1-4; no definite D call. V was shortened by 0 bases and J by 3 bases, with 5 bases between the two germline ends. The germline gives CDR1 SGHTA, CDR2 FQGNSA. The CDR3 runs 14 residues. In DNA, the CDR3 is TGTGCCAGCAGCTTAGCAGGGCCTAATGAAAAACTGTTTTTT. The encoded protein is CASSLAGPNEKLFF.

The chain links TRBV11-2 to TRBJ2-7, with 9 bases fitting TRBD1. CDR1 SGHAT and CDR2 FQNNGV come from the germline V gene. V was pared by 4 bases and J by 2 bases, with 6 bases of the junction left unmatched. This CDR3 region has 15 residues. CDR3 residues: CASSYGTGRAYEQYF. The CDR3 DNA reads TGTGCCAGCAGCTATGGGACAGGGAGGGCCTACGAGCAGTACTTC.

This chain links TRBV27 with TRBJ2-7; D is perhaps TRBD2 (6 bases). This CDR3 region has 15 residues. Germline CDR1 reads MNHEY; CDR2 reads SMNVEV (reference sequence). With 2 bases removed from V and 0 bases from J, the gap between germline ends came to 11 bases. The CDR3 DNA reads TGTGCCAGCAGTTTAAAGGCGGGACCCTCCTACGAGCAGTACTTC. Protein: CASSLKAGPSYEQYF.